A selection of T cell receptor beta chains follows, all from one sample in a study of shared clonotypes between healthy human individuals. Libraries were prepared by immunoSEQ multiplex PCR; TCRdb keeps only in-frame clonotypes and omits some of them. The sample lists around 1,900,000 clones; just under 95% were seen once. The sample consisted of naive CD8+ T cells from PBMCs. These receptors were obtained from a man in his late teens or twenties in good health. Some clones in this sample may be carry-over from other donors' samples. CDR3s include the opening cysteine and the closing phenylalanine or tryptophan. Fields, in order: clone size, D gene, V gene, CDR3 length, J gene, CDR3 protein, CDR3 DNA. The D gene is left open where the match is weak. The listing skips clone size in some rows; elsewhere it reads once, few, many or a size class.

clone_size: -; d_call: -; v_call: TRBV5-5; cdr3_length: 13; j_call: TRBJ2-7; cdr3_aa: CASSSVPSGEQYF; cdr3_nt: TGTGCCAGCAGCTCCGTCCCTTCGGGCGAGCAGTACTTC
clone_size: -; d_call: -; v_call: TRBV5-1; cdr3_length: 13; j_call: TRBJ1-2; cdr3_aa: CASSVHPNYGYTF; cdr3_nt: TGCGCCAGCAGCGTACACCCGAACTATGGCTACACCTTC
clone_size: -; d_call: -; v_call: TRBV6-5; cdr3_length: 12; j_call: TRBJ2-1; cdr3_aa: CASRRNYNEQFF; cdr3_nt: TGTGCCAGCCGCCGAAACTACAATGAGCAGTTCTTC
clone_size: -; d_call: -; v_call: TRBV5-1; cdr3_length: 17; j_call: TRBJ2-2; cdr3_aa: CASSLSGAGAGPGELFF; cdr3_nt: TGCGCCAGCAGCCTCTCGGGGGCAGGGGCGGGACCCGGGGAGCTGTTTTTT
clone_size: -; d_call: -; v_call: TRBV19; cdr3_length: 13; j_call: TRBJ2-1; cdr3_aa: CASSIKRGWEQFF; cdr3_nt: TGTGCCAGTAGTATCAAGCGAGGGTGGGAGCAGTTCTTC
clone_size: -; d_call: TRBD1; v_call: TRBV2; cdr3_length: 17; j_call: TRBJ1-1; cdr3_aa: CASIEGQGAREPTEAFF; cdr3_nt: TGTGCCAGCATAGAGGGACAGGGGGCGCGAGAACCGACTGAAGCTTTCTTT
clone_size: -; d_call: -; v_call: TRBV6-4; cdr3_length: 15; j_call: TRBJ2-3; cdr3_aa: CASSDSSRTGDTQYF; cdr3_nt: TGTGCCAGCAGTGACTCGAGTCGGACGGGAGATACGCAGTATTTT
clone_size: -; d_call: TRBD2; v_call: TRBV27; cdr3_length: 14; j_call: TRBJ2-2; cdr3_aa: CASSLFSGDGELFF; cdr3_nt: TGTGCCAGCAGTTTATTTAGCGGGGACGGGGAGCTGTTTTTT
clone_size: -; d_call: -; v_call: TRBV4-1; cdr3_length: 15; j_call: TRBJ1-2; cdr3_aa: CASSQMTGNDYGYTF; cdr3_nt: TGCGCCAGCAGCCAAATGACAGGCAATGACTATGGCTACACCTTC
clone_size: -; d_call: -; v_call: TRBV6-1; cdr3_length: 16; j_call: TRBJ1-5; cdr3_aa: CASSEVRRTPNQPQHF; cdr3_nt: TGTGCCAGCAGTGAAGTTCGCAGGACCCCCAATCAGCCCCAGCATTTT
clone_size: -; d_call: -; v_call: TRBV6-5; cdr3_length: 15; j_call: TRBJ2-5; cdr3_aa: CASSYSLNQAETQYF; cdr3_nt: TGTGCCAGCAGTTACTCGTTAAACCAGGCAGAGACCCAGTACTTC
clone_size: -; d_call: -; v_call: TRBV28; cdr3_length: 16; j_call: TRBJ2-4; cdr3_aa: CASTSPQELAKNIQYF; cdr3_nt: TGTGCCAGCACCTCCCCCCAGGAATTAGCCAAAAACATTCAGTACTTC
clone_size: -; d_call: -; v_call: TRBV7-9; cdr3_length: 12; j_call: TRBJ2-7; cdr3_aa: CASSSQAYEQYF; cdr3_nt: TGTGCCAGCAGCTCCCAGGCCTACGAGCAGTACTTC
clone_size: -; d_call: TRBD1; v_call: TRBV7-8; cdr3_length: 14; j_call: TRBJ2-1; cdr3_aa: CASSERDRKNEQFF; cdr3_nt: TGTGCCAGCAGCGAAAGGGACAGAAAGAATGAGCAGTTCTTC
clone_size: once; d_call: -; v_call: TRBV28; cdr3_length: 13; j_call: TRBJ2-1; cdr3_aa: CASSLGRAFEQFF; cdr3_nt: TGTGCCAGCAGTTTGGGGCGGGCTTTCGAGCAGTTCTTC
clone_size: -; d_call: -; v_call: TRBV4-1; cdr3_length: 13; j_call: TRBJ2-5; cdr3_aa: CASSQVEGLTQYF; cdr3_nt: TGCGCCAGCAGCCAAGTAGAGGGTCTGACCCAGTACTTC
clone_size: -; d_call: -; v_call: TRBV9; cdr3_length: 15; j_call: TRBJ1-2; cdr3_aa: CASSVGGRDNYGYTF; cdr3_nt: TGTGCCAGCAGCGTAGGAGGCAGGGACAACTATGGCTACACCTTC
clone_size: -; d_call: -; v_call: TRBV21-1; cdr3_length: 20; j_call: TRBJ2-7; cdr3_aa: CASSTDHGLAGLSFEYEQYF; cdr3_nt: TGTGCCAGCAGCACGGACCACGGACTAGCGGGCCTATCGTTTGAGTACGAGCAGTACTTC
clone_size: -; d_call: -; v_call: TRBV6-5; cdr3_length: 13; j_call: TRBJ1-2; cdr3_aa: CASSYSRHYGYTF; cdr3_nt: TGTGCCAGCAGTTACTCGAGGCACTATGGCTACACCTTC
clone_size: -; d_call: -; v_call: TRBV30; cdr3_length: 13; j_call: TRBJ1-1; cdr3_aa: CAWSPQVNTEAFF; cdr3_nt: TGTGCCTGGAGCCCCCAAGTGAACACTGAAGCTTTCTTT
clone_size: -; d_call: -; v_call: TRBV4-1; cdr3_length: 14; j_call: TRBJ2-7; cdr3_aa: CASSQDLWLSEQYF; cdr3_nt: TGCGCCAGCAGCCAAGACTTGTGGCTTAGCGAGCAGTACTTC
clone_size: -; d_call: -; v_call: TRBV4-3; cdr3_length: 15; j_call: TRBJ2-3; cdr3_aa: CASSQRAEGTDTQYF; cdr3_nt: TGCGCCAGCAGCCAGCGAGCGGAGGGGACAGATACGCAGTATTTT
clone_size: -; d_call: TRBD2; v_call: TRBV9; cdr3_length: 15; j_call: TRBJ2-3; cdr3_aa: CASSASGGRTDTQYF; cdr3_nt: TGTGCCAGCAGCGCTAGCGGGGGCCGCACAGATACGCAGTATTTT
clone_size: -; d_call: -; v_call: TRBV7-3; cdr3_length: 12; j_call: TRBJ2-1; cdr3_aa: CASSLIPGEQFF; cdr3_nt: TGTGCCAGCAGCTTAATACCGGGTGAGCAGTTCTTC
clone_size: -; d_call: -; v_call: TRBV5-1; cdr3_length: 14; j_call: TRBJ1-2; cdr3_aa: CASSLGADNYGYTF; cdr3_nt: TGCGCCAGCAGCTTGGGTGCGGATAACTATGGCTACACCTTC
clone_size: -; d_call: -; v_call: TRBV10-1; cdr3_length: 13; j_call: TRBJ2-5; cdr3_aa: CASSGTNQETQYF; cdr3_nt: TGCGCCAGCAGTGGGACTAACCAAGAGACCCAGTACTTC
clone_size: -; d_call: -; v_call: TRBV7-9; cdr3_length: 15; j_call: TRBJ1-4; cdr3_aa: CASSRPWGAGEKLFF; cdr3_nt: TGTGCCAGCAGCCGTCCTTGGGGGGCGGGTGAAAAACTGTTTTTT
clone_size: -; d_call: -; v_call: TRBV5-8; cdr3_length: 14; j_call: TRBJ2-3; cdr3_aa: CASSLGTTTDTQYF; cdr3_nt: TGTGCCAGCAGCTTGGGGACTACAACAGATACGCAGTATTTT
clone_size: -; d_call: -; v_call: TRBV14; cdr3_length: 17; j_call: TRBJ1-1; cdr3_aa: CASSQERFGVGNTEAFF; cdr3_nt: TGTGCCAGCAGCCAAGAGAGGTTTGGGGTCGGGAACACTGAAGCTTTCTTT
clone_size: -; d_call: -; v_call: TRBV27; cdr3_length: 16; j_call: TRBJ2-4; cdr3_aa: CASSLLGASGKNIQYF; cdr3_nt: TGTGCCAGCAGTTTATTGGGGGCATCGGGCAAAAACATTCAGTACTTC
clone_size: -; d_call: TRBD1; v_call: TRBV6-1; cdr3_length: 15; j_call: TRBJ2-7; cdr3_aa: CASSSSGTGAYEQYF; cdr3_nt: TGTGCCAGCAGTTCGTCCGGGACAGGGGCCTACGAGCAGTACTTC
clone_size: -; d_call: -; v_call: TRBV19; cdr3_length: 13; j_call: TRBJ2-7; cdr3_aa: CASSWGPSYEQYF; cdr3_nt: TGTGCCAGTAGTTGGGGACCATCTTACGAGCAGTACTTC
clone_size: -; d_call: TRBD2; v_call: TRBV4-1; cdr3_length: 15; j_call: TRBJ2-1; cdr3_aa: CASSPVAGVYNEQFF; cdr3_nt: TGCGCCAGCAGCCCCGTAGCGGGAGTCTACAATGAGCAGTTCTTC
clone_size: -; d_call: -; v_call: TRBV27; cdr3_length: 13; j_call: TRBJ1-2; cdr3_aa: CASSLRTGYGYTF; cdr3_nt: TGTGCCAGCAGTTTAAGGACCGGCTATGGCTACACCTTC
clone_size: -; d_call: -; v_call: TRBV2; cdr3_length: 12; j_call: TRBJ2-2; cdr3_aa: CASQPNTGELFF; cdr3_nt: TGTGCCAGCCAACCGAACACCGGGGAGCTGTTTTTT